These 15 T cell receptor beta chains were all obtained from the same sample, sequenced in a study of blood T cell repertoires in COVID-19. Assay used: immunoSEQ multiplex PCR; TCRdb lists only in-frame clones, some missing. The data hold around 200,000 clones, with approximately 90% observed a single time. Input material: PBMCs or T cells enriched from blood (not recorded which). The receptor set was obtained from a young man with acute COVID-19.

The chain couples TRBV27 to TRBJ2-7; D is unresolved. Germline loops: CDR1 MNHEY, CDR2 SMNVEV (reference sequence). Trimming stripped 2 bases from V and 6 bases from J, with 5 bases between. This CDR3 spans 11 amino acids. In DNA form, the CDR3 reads TGTGCCAGCAGTTTAGGTAGCGAGCAGTACTTC. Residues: CASSLGSEQYF.

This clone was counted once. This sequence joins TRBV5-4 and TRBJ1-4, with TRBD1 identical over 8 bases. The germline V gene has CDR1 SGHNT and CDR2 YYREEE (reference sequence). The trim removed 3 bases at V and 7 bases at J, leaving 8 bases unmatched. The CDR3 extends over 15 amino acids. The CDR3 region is CASSSTGEVGEKLFF. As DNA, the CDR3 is TGTGCCAGCAGCTCGACAGGGGAAGTGGGTGAAAAACTGTTTTTT.

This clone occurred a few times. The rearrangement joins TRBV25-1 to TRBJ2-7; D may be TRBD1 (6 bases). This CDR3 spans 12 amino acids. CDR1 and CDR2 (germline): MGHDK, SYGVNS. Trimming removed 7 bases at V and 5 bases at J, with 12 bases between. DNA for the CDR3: TGTGCCAGCACAAGACAGGCCGACGAGCAGTACTTC. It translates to CASTRQADEQYF.

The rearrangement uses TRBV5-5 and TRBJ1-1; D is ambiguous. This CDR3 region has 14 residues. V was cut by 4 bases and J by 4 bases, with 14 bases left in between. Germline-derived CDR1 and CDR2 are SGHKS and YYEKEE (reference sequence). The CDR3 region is CASSVQAFATEAFF. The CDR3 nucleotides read TGTGCCAGCAGCGTCCAGGCTTTCGCCACTGAAGCTTTCTTT. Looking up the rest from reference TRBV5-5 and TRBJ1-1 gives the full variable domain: DAGVTQSPTHLIKTRGQQVTLRCSPISGHKSVSWYQQVLGQGPQFIFQYYEKEERGRGNFPDRFSARQFPNYSSELNVNALLLGDSALYLCASSVQAFATEAFFGQGTRLTVV.

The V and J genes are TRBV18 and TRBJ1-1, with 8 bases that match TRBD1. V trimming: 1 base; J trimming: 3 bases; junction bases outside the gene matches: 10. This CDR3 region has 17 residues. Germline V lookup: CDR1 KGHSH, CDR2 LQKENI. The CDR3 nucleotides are TGTGCCAGCTCACCACTAGACAGGGGCCCTCCGGACACTGAAGCTTTCTTT. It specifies CASSPLDRGPPDTEAFF.

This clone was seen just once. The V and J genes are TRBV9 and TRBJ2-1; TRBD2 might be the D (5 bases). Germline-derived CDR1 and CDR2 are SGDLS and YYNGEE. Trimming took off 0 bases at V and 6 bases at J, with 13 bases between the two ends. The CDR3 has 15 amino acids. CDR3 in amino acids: CASSVGSSYGNEQFF. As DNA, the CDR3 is TGTGCCAGCAGCGTAGGGTCTAGCTATGGCAATGAGCAGTTCTTC.

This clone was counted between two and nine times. CDR3 in amino acids: CASSYQGGKGGYTF. As DNA, the CDR3 is TGTGCCAGCAGTTACCAAGGGGGTAAAGGTGGCTACACCTTC. This sequence joins TRBV6-5 and TRBJ1-2; maybe TRBD1 (6 bases). The CDR3 consists of 14 residues. V lost 2 bases and J 7 bases, leaving 14 bases between the germline ends. Germline V lookup: CDR1 MNHEY, CDR2 SVGAGI.

The CDR3 here is CASSRDSPNYGYTF. DNA of the CDR3: TGTGCCAGCAGTCGGGACAGCCCCAACTATGGCTACACCTTC. This chain connects TRBV2 to TRBJ1-2; 7 bases are a match to TRBD1. CDR1 is SNHLY, CDR2 FYNNEI, per germline. CDR3 length: 14 residues. The J segment lost 2 bases and the V segment lost 5 bases, leaving 5 bases of the junction unmatched.

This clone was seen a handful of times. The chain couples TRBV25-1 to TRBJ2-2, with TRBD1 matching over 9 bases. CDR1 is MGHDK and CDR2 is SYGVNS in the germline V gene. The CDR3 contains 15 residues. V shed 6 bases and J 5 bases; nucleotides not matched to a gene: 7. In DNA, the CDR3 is TGTGCCAGCAGCACAGGGGGCAAGGAAACCGGGGAGCTGTTTTTT. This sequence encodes CASSTGGKETGELFF.

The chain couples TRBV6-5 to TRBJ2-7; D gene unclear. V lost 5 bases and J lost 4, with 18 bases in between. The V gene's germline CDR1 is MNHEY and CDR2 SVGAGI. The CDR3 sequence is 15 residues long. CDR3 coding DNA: TGTGCCAGCAGTCCCAGAGAACACAGAACGTACGAGCAGTACTTC. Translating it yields CASSPREHRTYEQYF.

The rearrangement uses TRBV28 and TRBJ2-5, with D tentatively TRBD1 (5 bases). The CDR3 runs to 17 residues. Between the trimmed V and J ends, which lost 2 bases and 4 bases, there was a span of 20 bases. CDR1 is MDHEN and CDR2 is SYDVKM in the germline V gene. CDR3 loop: CASSLPTWTTSGETQYF. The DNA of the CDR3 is TGTGCCAGCAGTTTACCGACATGGACAACATCAGGAGAGACCCAGTACTTC.

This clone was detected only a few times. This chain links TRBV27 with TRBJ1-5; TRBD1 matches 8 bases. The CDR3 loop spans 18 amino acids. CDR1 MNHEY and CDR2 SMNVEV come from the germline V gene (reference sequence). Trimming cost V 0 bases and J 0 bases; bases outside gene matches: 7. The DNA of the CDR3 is TGTGCCAGCAGTTTATCGAGTCAGGGGGCTCATAGCAATCAGCCCCAGCATTTT. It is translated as CASSLSSQGAHSNQPQHF.

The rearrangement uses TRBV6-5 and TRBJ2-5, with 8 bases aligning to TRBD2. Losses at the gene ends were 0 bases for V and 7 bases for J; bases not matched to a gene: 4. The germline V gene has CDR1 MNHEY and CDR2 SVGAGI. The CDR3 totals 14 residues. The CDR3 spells CASSYSSGTLTQYF. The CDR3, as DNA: TGTGCCAGCAGTTACTCTAGCGGGACTTTGACCCAGTACTTC.

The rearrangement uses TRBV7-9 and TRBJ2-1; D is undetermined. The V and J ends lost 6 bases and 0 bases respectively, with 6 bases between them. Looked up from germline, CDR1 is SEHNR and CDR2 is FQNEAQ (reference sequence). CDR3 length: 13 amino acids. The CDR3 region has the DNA TGTGCCAGCAGTGCGAGCTCCTACAATGAGCAGTTCTTC. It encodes CASSASSYNEQFF.

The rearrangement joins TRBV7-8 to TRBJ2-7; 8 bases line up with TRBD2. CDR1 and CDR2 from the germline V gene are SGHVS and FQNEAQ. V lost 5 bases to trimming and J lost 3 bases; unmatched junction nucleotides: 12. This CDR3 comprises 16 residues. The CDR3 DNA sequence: TGTGCCAGCAGCGTCCGACTAGCGATAGCGGGCTACGAGCAGTACTTC. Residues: CASSVRLAIAGYEQYF.